The entry below describes one T cell receptor (beta chain). Germline V CDR1 and CDR2: LNHDA, SQIVND (reference sequence). V dropped 10 bases and J dropped 4 bases, with 11 bases sitting between them. This CDR3 is built from 12 residues. This sample's time point: pretreatment peripheral blood. Between 1 and 8 samples per patient were obtained, pretreatment and on-treatment. This specimen belongs to a study of PD-L1 blockade in urothelial cancer. Study-wide background: Prior chemotherapy ranged from 0 to 3 regimens per patient. Blood samples had a median of approximately 150,000 T cells, 75,000 to 90,000 unique TCRs, and clonality roughly 0.08.

Every PCR was spiked with synthetic TCR analog templates. The table came from immunoSEQ multiplex PCR; TCRdb's copy has only in-frame clones and leaves some out. The repertoire holds 130,000 or so clones, with 65% to 85% as singletons. This clonotype originated in a man aged 50 to 60 with urothelial cancer. Sequenced material: PBMCs, taken around atezolizumab (anti-PD-L1) treatment. The gene calls are TRBV19 and TRBJ2-1; the D is unclear. The CDR3 sequence: CATVTGYNEQFF. The CDR3 nucleotides are TGTGCCACCGTGACTGGATACAATGAGCAGTTCTTC.